Presented here are 10 T cell receptor beta chains from one specimen sequenced in a study of T cells in localized non-small cell lung cancer. Assay used: immunoSEQ multiplex PCR; TCRdb lists only in-frame clones, some missing. The sample contains some 82,000 clones, 60% to 85% of which appear only once. Sequenced here: PBMCs, sampled before any cancer treatment. Receptor source: a man aged 40 to 70 with stage II squamous cell lung carcinoma.

The V call is TRBV11-2, the J call TRBJ1-2; D perhaps matches TRBD1 (5 bases). V lost 5 bases and J 5 bases, leaving 12 bases between the germline ends. Germline V gene sequence: CDR1 SGHAT, CDR2 FQNNGV. The CDR3 length is 13 residues. The CDR3 coding sequence is TGTGCCAGCAGCGCAGGGAATTGGTATGGCTACACCTTC. This gives the protein CASSAGNWYGYTF.

V and J are TRBV7-2 and TRBJ1-2, with a tentative D call TRBD1 (5 bases). The CDR3 covers 15 residues. V dropped 1 base and J dropped 8 bases, with 17 bases sitting between them. The V gene's germline CDR1 is SGHTA and CDR2 FQGNSA. The CDR3 sequence is CASSLGVGTGGGYTF. In nucleotides, the CDR3 is TGTGCCAGCAGCTTAGGTGTTGGCACCGGGGGGGGCTACACCTTC.

The genes are TRBV30 and TRBJ1-6; tentatively, D is TRBD1 (6 bases). This CDR3 spans 19 amino acids. From germline, CDR1 is GTSNPN and CDR2 SVGIG (reference sequence). Between the trimmed V and J ends, which lost 3 bases and 3 bases, there was a span of 24 bases. CDR3 coding DNA: TGTGCCTGGAGCGGGGGGACACAGCGATTCGGGGTCTATAATTCACCCCTCCACTTT. Protein: CAWSGGTQRFGVYNSPLHF.

The sample holds one count of this clone. V gene TRBV5-8 combines with J gene TRBJ2-5; tentatively, D is TRBD2 (6 bases). The CDR3 has 13 amino acids. Germline V lookup: CDR1 SGHTS, CDR2 YDEGEE. Trimming took off 4 bases at V and 5 bases at J, with 12 bases between the two ends. The chain's CDR3 is CASSTGVGETQYF. The CDR3 DNA follows: TGTGCCAGCAGCACGGGGGTGGGGGAGACCCAGTACTTC.

CDR3 DNA: TGTGCCAGCAGTCCGGGACTCATTCCCTACGAGCAGTACTTC. Protein sequence: CASSPGLIPYEQYF. V usage is TRBV28 and J usage is TRBJ2-7, with D possibly being TRBD2 (6 bases). There are 14 residues in the CDR3. V was trimmed by 5 bases and J by 2 bases, leaving 13 bases between them. Germline V CDR1 and CDR2: MDHEN, SYDVKM.

The CDR3, as DNA: TGTGCCAGTAGTATAGCAACTTCAGGGGATGGCTACACCTTC. It yields the protein CASSIATSGDGYTF. The J gene is TRBJ1-2, the V gene TRBV19, with D possibly matching TRBD1 (6 bases). The CDR3 is 14 amino acids. CDR1 is LNHDA and CDR2 is SQIVND in the germline V gene (reference sequence). V was trimmed by 1 base and J by 6 bases, leaving 12 bases between them.

This chain joins TRBV6-1 and TRBJ1-1, with D unclear. V lost 2 bases and J 3 bases, leaving 7 bases between the germline ends. The CDR3 is 13 residues long. Germline values: CDR1 MNHNS, CDR2 SASEGT. The chain's CDR3 is CASSELSYTEAFF. CDR3 DNA sequence: TGTGCCAGCAGTGAACTCTCTTACACTGAAGCTTTCTTT.

This clone was counted once. The chain recombines TRBV5-1 with TRBJ1-1; TRBD1 aligns across 8 bases. Unmatched junction bases numbered 14, after V lost 2 bases and J lost 11 bases. Per germline, CDR1 SGHRS and CDR2 YFSETQ. The CDR3 has 15 amino acids. CDR3: CASSLADREDFVAFF. In nucleotides, the CDR3 is TGCGCCAGCAGCTTAGCGGACAGGGAAGATTTCGTGGCTTTCTTT.

The rearrangement joins TRBV2 to TRBJ2-3, with D tentatively TRBD2 (7 bases). The CDR3 has 15 residues. V was pared by 3 bases and J by 2 bases, with 12 bases between. Germline CDR1 SNHLY, CDR2 FYNNEI. The CDR3 region has the DNA TGTGCCAGCAGTGATTCGGGGGGCCCCACAGATACGCAGTATTTT. Protein sequence: CASSDSGGPTDTQYF. Drawing the rest from reference TRBV2 and TRBJ2-3, the complete variable domain is EPEVTQTPSHQVTQMGQEVILRCVPISNHLYFYWYRQILGQKVEFLVSFYNNEISEKSEIFDDQFSVERPDGSNFTLKIRSTKLEDSAMYFCASSDSGGPTDTQYFGPGTRLTVL.

The gene calls are TRBV7-2 and TRBJ2-5; 7 positions match TRBD2. Losses at the gene ends were 5 bases for V and 4 bases for J; bases not matched to a gene: 10. CDR1 is SGHTA, CDR2 FQGNSA, per germline. This CDR3 contains 15 residues. The CDR3 loop reads CASSGQAGSRETQYF. CDR3 nucleotides: TGTGCCAGCAGCGGGCAAGCGGGGAGTCGAGAGACCCAGTACTTC.